The rows below give T cell receptor beta chains drawn from one sample of a study of cytomegalovirus exposure and HLA in healthy donors. The protocol was immunoSEQ multiplex PCR, while the TCRdb copy is restricted to in-frame clones and leaves out a portion. This table has roughly 100,000 clones, about 80% appearing once. The source material was PBMCs. These receptors originate from a man in his sixties in good health and CMV-seropositive. The CDR3 runs from the conserved cysteine through the conserved F or W. The order of the fields is clone size, V gene, D gene, J gene, CDR3 DNA, CDR3 protein. The D gene is left open where the match is weak. Expanded clones get a size class; other rows say once, few or many, or leave the size out.

NA	TRBV7-9	NA	TRBJ2-7	TGTGCCAGCAGCTTACTAGGAGGGATTGCGGGTTACGAGCAGTACTTC	CASSLLGGIAGYEQYF
NA	TRBV5-1	NA	TRBJ2-7	TGCGCCAGCAGCTCGGTTGGACAGTCCTACGAGCAGTACTTC	CASSSVGQSYEQYF
NA	TRBV5-1	TRBD1	TRBJ1-2	TGCGCCAGCAGCTTGGCCGGGACAGGGGATGGCTACACCTTC	CASSLAGTGDGYTF
NA	TRBV9	NA	TRBJ2-1	TGTGCCAGCAGCGACTCCAGGAACTCCTACAATGAGCAGTTCTTC	CASSDSRNSYNEQFF
NA	TRBV11-2	TRBD2	TRBJ2-7	TGTGCCAGCAGCCTCACTTTCTCGGGGGGGGTGGGCGAGCAGTACTTC	CASSLTFSGGVGEQYF
once	TRBV10-3	NA	TRBJ1-2	TGTGCCATCGGTCCGGGGTATGGCTACACCTTC	CAIGPGYGYTF
few	TRBV5-6	TRBD1	TRBJ1-4	TGTGCCAGCGGGGAACGAGGACAGGGAAATCAAAAACTGTTTTTT	CASGERGQGNQKLFF
NA	TRBV5-1	NA	TRBJ2-7	TGCGCCAGCAGCTCCCTGGACAGAGCCTACGAGCAGTACTTC	CASSSLDRAYEQYF
NA	TRBV11-2	TRBD2	TRBJ2-3	TGTGCCAGCAGCTTAGGCGGCGGGGGGCCCACAGATACGCAGTATTTT	CASSLGGGGPTDTQYF
NA	TRBV28	NA	TRBJ2-4	TGTGCCAGCAGTCCTGCCGGGGGGCGAAACATTCAGTACTTC	CASSPAGGRNIQYF
NA	TRBV29-1	TRBD1	TRBJ2-7	TGCAGCGTTGCGGCCGGGACAGGGGGCATGTACGAGCAGTACTTC	CSVAAGTGGMYEQYF
NA	TRBV2	TRBD2	TRBJ2-7	TGTGCCAGCAGTTCCCGAACTAGCGGGGCATCCTACGAGCAGTACTTC	CASSSRTSGASYEQYF
NA	TRBV7-2	TRBD1	TRBJ1-2	TGTGCCAGCAGCTTGGGACAGGGGACCGGCTACACCTTC	CASSLGQGTGYTF
NA	TRBV5-4	TRBD2	TRBJ2-5	TGTGCCAGCAGCCTCCGACTAGCGGGGACTCAAGAGACCCAGTACTTC	CASSLRLAGTQETQYF
NA	TRBV6-6	TRBD1	TRBJ2-7	TGTGCCAGCAGACGTCAGGGGGCGCTCTACGAGCAGTACTTC	CASRRQGALYEQYF
NA	TRBV7-2	TRBD2	TRBJ2-3	TGTGCCAGCAGCTTAGTAGCGGGGATAGCTAGCACAGATACGCAGTATTTT	CASSLVAGIASTDTQYF
NA	TRBV27	NA	TRBJ2-7	TGTGCCAGCAGTTTGGGGACACCATCCTACGAGCAGTACTTC	CASSLGTPSYEQYF
NA	TRBV19	TRBD1	TRBJ1-2	TGTGCCAGTACCTCAATAGGGGAGACAGGGCATGGCTACACCTTC	CASTSIGETGHGYTF
NA	TRBV7-2	NA	TRBJ1-5	TGTGCCAGCAGCTTAGATGCGGGGGGCAATCAGCCCCAGCATTTT	CASSLDAGGNQPQHF
NA	TRBV7-8	TRBD1	TRBJ1-1	TGTGCCAGCAGCCCACGACAGGGGGCGATTAACACTGAAGCTTTCTTT	CASSPRQGAINTEAFF
NA	TRBV7-8	NA	TRBJ2-7	TGTGCCAGCACACACAGGGTCTCCTACGAGCAGTACTTC	CASTHRVSYEQYF
NA	TRBV5-1	NA	TRBJ2-3	TGCGCCAGCAGCGTGGCCGCACTCACAGATACGCAGTATTTT	CASSVAALTDTQYF
NA	TRBV19	NA	TRBJ2-5	TGTGCCACCGCTGATGGCGGCACCGGAGGAGAGACCCAGTACTTC	CATADGGTGGETQYF
NA	TRBV10-2	NA	TRBJ2-5	TGCGCCAGCAGTGAGCCAGGGGAAGGAGAGACCCAGTACTTC	CASSEPGEGETQYF
NA	TRBV10-3	TRBD1	TRBJ2-5	TGTGCCATTAGGGGGGACAGGGGGGAGACCCAGTACTTC	CAIRGDRGETQYF
NA	TRBV19	NA	TRBJ2-2	TGTGCCAGTAGTCCCGACGGGGGTCCCGGGGAGCTGTTTTTT	CASSPDGGPGELFF
NA	TRBV5-4	NA	TRBJ1-1	TGTGCCAGCAGCTTTGTAGGGGCGGGGGACACTGAAGCTTTCTTT	CASSFVGAGDTEAFF
NA	TRBV4-1	NA	TRBJ2-7	TGCGCCAGCAGCCGGCCCGACGGCACTAGGCGCGAGCAGTACTTC	CASSRPDGTRREQYF
NA	TRBV15	TRBD1	TRBJ1-1	TGTGCCACCAGCAGAGATAAGGGACAGCTGAACACTGAAGCTTTCTTT	CATSRDKGQLNTEAFF
NA	TRBV11-3	TRBD2	TRBJ2-1	TGTGCCAGCAGCTTAGTTGGGGGGGGGTACAATGAGCAGTTCTTC	CASSLVGGGYNEQFF
NA	TRBV29-1	NA	TRBJ1-2	TGCAGCGTTGAAGGGGAGGGTGGCTACACCTTC	CSVEGEGGYTF
once	TRBV7-6	TRBD2	TRBJ2-5	TGTGCCAGCAGCCCTAGTGGTAGCGGGGGAGAGACCCAGTACTTC	CASSPSGSGGETQYF
NA	TRBV7-9	NA	TRBJ2-5	TGTGCCAGCAGCTCCCAGTTCGGGGAGACCCAGTACTTC	CASSSQFGETQYF
NA	TRBV5-6	NA	TRBJ1-1	TGTGCCAGCAGCCCCCCCTTTCCACAGAACACTGAAGCTTTCTTT	CASSPPFPQNTEAFF
NA	TRBV7-2	TRBD2	TRBJ2-7	TGTGCCAGCTCCCGGACTAGCGGAACCTACGAGCAGTACTTC	CASSRTSGTYEQYF
once	TRBV28	TRBD1	TRBJ1-2	TGTGCCAGCAGTTCTCCGACCGGGACAGACCCCTCTGGCTACACCTTC	CASSSPTGTDPSGYTF
NA	TRBV7-3	NA	TRBJ2-5	TGTGCCAGCAGCTTAGTCCCCCGGGAGACCCAGTACTTC	CASSLVPRETQYF
NA	TRBV19	NA	TRBJ1-2	TGTGCCAGTAGTATGAGGCAAATTGAGGGCTATGGCTACACCTTC	CASSMRQIEGYGYTF
NA	TRBV7-9	NA	TRBJ2-5	TGTGCCAGCAGCTTACCGGAGGGTAAGGACGAGACCCAGTACTTC	CASSLPEGKDETQYF
NA	TRBV20-1	NA	TRBJ1-1	TGCAGTGCTGCCCGGGGGACTGAAGCTTTCTTT	CSAARGTEAFF
NA	TRBV30	TRBD1	TRBJ1-4	TGTGCCTGGGGACAGGGAGGTGAAAAACTGTTTTTT	CAWGQGGEKLFF
NA	TRBV7-9	TRBD1	TRBJ2-7	TGTGCCAGCAGCCTGACAGGGACGGGCTACGAGCAGTACTTC	CASSLTGTGYEQYF
NA	TRBV7-9	TRBD1	TRBJ1-4	TGTTCCAGCAGCCTCGACAGGGAGGCTAATGAAAAACTGTTTTTT	CSSSLDREANEKLFF
NA	TRBV7-9	TRBD1	TRBJ2-7	TGTGCCAGCAGCTCCCCCGACAGGGTAGGCTCTATTGGAAAGCAGTACTTC	CASSSPDRVGSIGKQYF
NA	TRBV28	TRBD2	TRBJ2-7	TGTGCCAGCAGCCGTAGCGGGGTCTCCTACGAGCAGTACTTC	CASSRSGVSYEQYF
NA	TRBV4-1	NA	TRBJ1-5	TGCGCCAGCAGCCAGTTCCCCCGCGGGGGGCGCGACCAGCCCCAGCATTTT	CASSQFPRGGRDQPQHF
NA	TRBV11-3	NA	TRBJ2-7	TGTGCCAGCAGCATCACAGTTTCAACCTACGAGCAGTACTTC	CASSITVSTYEQYF
NA	TRBV4-2	TRBD1	TRBJ2-3	TGTGCCAGCAGCCACGACAGGACAGGTATCCCAGATACGCAGTATTTT	CASSHDRTGIPDTQYF
NA	TRBV21-1	NA	TRBJ1-1	TGTGCCAGCCTCCGGGACAGGGTAAATGACGCTTTCTTT	CASLRDRVNDAFF
NA	TRBV27	TRBD1	TRBJ2-1	TGTGCCAGCAGTTACTACCCCGGACAGGGCCACAATGAGCAGTTCTTC	CASSYYPGQGHNEQFF
NA	TRBV5-4	TRBD1	TRBJ2-3	TGTGCCAGCAGCTTCCAGGGGGCAGATACGCAGTATTTT	CASSFQGADTQYF
NA	TRBV27	TRBD1	TRBJ1-6	TGTGCCAGCAAAGGGGGCGCCTATAATTCACCCCTCCACTTT	CASKGGAYNSPLHF
once	TRBV9	TRBD2	TRBJ2-2	TGTGCCAGCAGCGTATTAGCGGGGAAAACCGGGGAGCTGTTTTTT	CASSVLAGKTGELFF
NA	TRBV19	TRBD2	TRBJ2-3	TGTGCCAGTAGTATGGCTAGCGGGTACACAGATACGCAGTATTTT	CASSMASGYTDTQYF
NA	TRBV9	TRBD2	TRBJ2-2	TGTGCCAGCAGCGTCGCCGGGACTAGCGGGGGTCACACCGGGGAGCTGTTTTTT	CASSVAGTSGGHTGELFF